The sequence of this T cell receptor (beta chain) was determined in a study of CD8 T cells in Susac syndrome. Study-wide results and caveats: The study conceded that its TCR sequencing and HLA analysis involved relatively few individuals.

Random hexamers served to reverse transcribe about 0.5 to 1 ug RNA. Amplification of the TCR beta CDR3 was carried out by immunoSEQ multiplex PCR, which spanned a total of 54 Vbeta and 13 Jbeta segments. Using its own MiXCR run on the immunoSEQ multiplex PCR reads, TCRdb lists one record per CDR3 protein. This table holds over 95,000 distinct CDR3 sequences, 85% to 95% found once. Sequencing of TCR beta, carried out with a high-throughput approach, was applied to CD8+ and CD4+ T cells from the blood. A remark on this clonotype: Its antigen remains unknown.

This CDR3 comprises 15 residues. CDR1 SEHNR and CDR2 FQNEAQ come from the germline V gene (reference sequence). V was shortened by 3 bases and J by 6 bases, with 15 bases between the two germline ends. Sequenced: CD8+ T cells from PBMCs. This receptor was obtained from a human donor in good health. The chain is built from TRBV7-9 and TRBJ1-5; D gene uncertain. CDR3 region: CASSFDLTTPQPQHF. CDR3 sequence (DNA): TGTGCCAGCAGCTTCGACCTGACTACTCCTCAGCCCCAGCATTTT.